Here is one TCR beta chain with its context. Its target is not known. What was sequenced were expressed TCRB transcripts, since all of the isolated RNA had been reverse transcribed. The assay was immunoSEQ multiplex PCR, and TCRdb's table has in-frame clones only and misses some. The table records hundreds of thousands of clones, about an eighth of them present only once. These data come from a study of beta chain features in type 1 diabetes. Study findings and constraints: Diminished insertions and augmented deletions at VDJ junctions characterized type 1 diabetes patients. TCRB CDR3 length was moderately but significantly reduced in all four CD4+ subsets of Type 1 diabetes patients. Compared to healthy donors, patients appeared to have naive, central memory and Treg TCRB repertoires that were more alike.

The V and J ends lost 0 bases and 6 bases respectively, with 11 bases between them. The germline CDR1 and CDR2 sequences are SGHRS and YFSETQ. CDR3 size: 14 residues. This receptor was obtained from a young man with type 1 diabetes. Specimen: naive CD4+ T cells from blood. This chain links TRBV5-1 with TRBJ2-3; unclear D gene. CDR3 DNA: TGCGCCAGCAGCTTGGGAGGAGCCGTGGATACGCAGTATTTT. Translation: CASSLGGAVDTQYF.